One sample yielded the 4 T cell receptor beta chains listed below, sequenced in a study of CD8 T cells in Susac syndrome (dated by TCRdb to between 2018 and 2020). The library was built by means of the immunoSEQ multiplex PCR assay. RNA was extracted using the RNeasy kit, and roughly 0.5 to 1 microgram was reverse transcribed with random hexamers. TCRdb passed the public sequencing reads through fastp at Q25 and MiXCR, retaining productive beta sequences. Rows are combined by CDR3 protein, so each entry shows the most common genes and DNA. The sample table holds 110,000 to 150,000 distinct CDR3 sequences, of which over 85% were seen once. The ten largest clones represent around 0.29% of the sample. The sequenced material came from CD8+ T cells from PBMCs. The source is a human donor in good health.

CDR3: CASSPKGAGNEKLFF. The CDR3, as DNA: TGTGCCAGCTCACCAAAGGGGGCCGGTAATGAAAAACTGTTTTTT. This chain connects TRBV18 to TRBJ1-4; 7 bases align to TRBD1. V trimming: 2 bases; J trimming: 4 bases; junction bases outside the gene matches: 4. The CDR3 is 15 amino acids. Per germline, CDR1 KGHSH and CDR2 LQKENI.

The gene calls are TRBV7-9 and TRBJ2-1; D possibly corresponds to TRBD2 (6 bases). The CDR3 extends over 17 amino acids. The V gene lost 0 bases and the J gene lost 0 bases, with 12 bases spanning the gap. CDR1 is SEHNR, CDR2 FQNEAQ, per germline (reference sequence). The CDR3, as DNA: TGTGCCAGCAGCTTAGCCCTTCTAGCGAGCTCCTACAATGAGCAGTTCTTC. It encodes CASSLALLASSYNEQFF.

This chain connects TRBV9 to TRBJ1-5; D may be TRBD1 (6 bases). CDR1 and CDR2 (germline): SGDLS, YYNGEE. Deletions cut 4 bases from V and 7 bases from J, with 21 bases between. This CDR3 has 16 residues. The CDR3 region has the DNA TGTGCCAGCAGCCACACCCGCGTGGGGGCAGGACAGCCCCAGCATTTT. Its protein is CASSHTRVGAGQPQHF.

The chain is built from TRBV6-5 and TRBJ2-7; D possibly corresponds to TRBD2 (5 bases). Germline V lookup: CDR1 MNHEY, CDR2 SVGAGI. The CDR3 is 14 amino acids. Trimming pared 5 bases from V and 0 bases from J, leaving 11 bases between. The CDR3: CASSDVGSSYEQYF. CDR3 sequence (DNA): TGTGCCAGCAGTGATGTTGGGAGCTCCTACGAGCAGTACTTC.